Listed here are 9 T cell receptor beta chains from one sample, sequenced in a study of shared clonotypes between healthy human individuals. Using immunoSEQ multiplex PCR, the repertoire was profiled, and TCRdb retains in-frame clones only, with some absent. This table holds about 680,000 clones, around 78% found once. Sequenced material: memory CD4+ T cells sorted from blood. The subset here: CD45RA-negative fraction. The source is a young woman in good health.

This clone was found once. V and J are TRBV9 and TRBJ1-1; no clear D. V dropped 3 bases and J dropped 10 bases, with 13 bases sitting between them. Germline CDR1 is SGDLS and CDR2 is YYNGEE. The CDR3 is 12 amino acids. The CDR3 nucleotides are TGTGCCAGCAGCGGCATGAGAGGAATAGCTTTCTTT. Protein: CASSGMRGIAFF.

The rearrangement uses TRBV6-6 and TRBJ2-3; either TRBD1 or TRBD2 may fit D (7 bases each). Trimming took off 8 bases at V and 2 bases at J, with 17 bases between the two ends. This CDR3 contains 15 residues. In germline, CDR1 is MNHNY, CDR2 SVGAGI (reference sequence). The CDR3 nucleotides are TGTGCCAGCCATCAGGGGGGAGGGCTCACAGATACGCAGTATTTT. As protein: CASHQGGGLTDTQYF.

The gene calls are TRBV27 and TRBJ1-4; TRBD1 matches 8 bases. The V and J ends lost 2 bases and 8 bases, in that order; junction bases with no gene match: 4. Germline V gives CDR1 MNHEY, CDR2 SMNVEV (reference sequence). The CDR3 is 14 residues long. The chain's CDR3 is CASSLQGAGEKLFF. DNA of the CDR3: TGTGCCAGCAGTTTACAGGGGGCCGGAGAAAAACTGTTTTTT.

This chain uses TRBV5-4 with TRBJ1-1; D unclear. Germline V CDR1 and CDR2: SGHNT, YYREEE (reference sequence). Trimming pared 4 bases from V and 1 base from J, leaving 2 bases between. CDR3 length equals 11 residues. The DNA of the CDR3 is TGTGCCAGCAGCAAGAACACTGAAGCTTTCTTT. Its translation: CASSKNTEAFF.

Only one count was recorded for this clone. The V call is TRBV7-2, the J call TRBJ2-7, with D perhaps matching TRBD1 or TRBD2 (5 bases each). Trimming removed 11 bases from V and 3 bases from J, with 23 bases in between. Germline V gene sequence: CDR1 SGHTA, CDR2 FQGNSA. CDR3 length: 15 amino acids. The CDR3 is CAGVSPGPSLYEQYF. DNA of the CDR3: TGTGCCGGGGTGAGTCCGGGGCCCTCCCTCTACGAGCAGTACTTC. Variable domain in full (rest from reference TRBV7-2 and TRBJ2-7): GAGVSQSPSNKVTEKGKDVELRCDPISGHTALYWYRQSLGQGLEFLIYFQGNSAPDKSGLPSDRFSAERTGGSVSTLTIQRTQQEDSAVYLCAGVSPGPSLYEQYFGPGTRLTVT.

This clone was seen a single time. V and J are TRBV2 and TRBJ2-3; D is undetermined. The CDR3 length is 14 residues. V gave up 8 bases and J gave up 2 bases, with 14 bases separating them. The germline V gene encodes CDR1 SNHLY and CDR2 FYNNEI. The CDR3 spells CASLQLGNTDTQYF. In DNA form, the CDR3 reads TGTGCCAGCCTACAGCTGGGAAACACAGATACGCAGTATTTT. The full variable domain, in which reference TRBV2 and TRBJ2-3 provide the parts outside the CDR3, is EPEVTQTPSHQVTQMGQEVILRCVPISNHLYFYWYRQILGQKVEFLVSFYNNEISEKSEIFDDQFSVERPDGSNFTLKIRSTKLEDSAMYFCASLQLGNTDTQYFGPGTRLTVL.

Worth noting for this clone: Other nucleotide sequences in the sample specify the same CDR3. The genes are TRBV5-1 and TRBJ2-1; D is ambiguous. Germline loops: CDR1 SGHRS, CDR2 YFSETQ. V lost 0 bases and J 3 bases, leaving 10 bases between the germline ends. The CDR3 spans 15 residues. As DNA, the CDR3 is TGCGCCAGCAGCTTGGATTCAGGAAGCTACAATGAGCAGTTCTTC. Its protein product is CASSLDSGSYNEQFF.

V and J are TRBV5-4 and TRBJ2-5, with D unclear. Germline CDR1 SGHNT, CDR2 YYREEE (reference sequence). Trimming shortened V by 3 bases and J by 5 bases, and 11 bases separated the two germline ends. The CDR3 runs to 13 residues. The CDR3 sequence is CASSSDMGETQYF. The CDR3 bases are TGTGCCAGCAGCTCCGACATGGGGGAGACCCAGTACTTC.

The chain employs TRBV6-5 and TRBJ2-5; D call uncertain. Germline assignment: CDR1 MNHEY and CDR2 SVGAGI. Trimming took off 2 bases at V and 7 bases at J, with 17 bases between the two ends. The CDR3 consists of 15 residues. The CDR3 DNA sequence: TGTGCCAGCAGTTACGACGACCGTCCTTCGGGGACCCAGTACTTC. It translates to CASSYDDRPSGTQYF.